One sample yielded the 22 T cell receptor beta chains listed below, sequenced in a study of T-cell memory formation after mild COVID-19. Each CDR3 protein is one row after TCRdb ran MiXCR on the 5' RACE reads. The sample lists approximately 89,000 distinct CDR3 sequences, more than 20% occurring once. The sequenced material came from PBMCs or a T cell subset sorted from them (not recorded which). The receptor set was obtained from a man younger than 35 who had mild COVID-19 (a few samples of this study predate the infection). Cell type and time point are not known.

This clonotype was seen only a few times. The V and J genes are TRBV9 and TRBJ2-7; maybe TRBD1 (6 bases). The germline V gene encodes CDR1 SGDLS and CDR2 YYNGEE. Trimming pared 0 bases from V and 4 bases from J, leaving 14 bases between. The CDR3 has 15 amino acids. The chain's CDR3 is CASSVGSQGSYEQYF. As DNA, the CDR3 is TGTGCCAGCAGCGTAGGATCGCAGGGGTCGTACGAGCAGTACTTC.

The genes are TRBV5-1 and TRBJ2-6, with 7 bases fitting TRBD1. The CDR3 length is 17 residues. J lost 0 bases, V lost 4 bases, and 7 bases had no gene match. Per germline, CDR1 SGHRS and CDR2 YFSETQ. The CDR3 is CASSLRGLPSGANVLTF. As DNA, the CDR3 is TGCGCCAGCAGCCTGAGGGGGCTCCCCTCTGGGGCCAACGTCCTGACTTTC.

The genes are TRBV7-3 and TRBJ2-2, with 13 nucleotides matching TRBD2. From germline, CDR1 is SGHTA and CDR2 FQGTGA. The CDR3 runs to 16 residues. The J segment lost 5 bases and the V segment lost 5 bases, leaving 5 bases of the junction unmatched. CDR3 DNA: TGTGCCAGCAGCCAAGGGACTAGCGGGGTAACCGGGGAGCTGTTTTTT. Translating it yields CASSQGTSGVTGELFF.

This clonotype was seen repeatedly, ten times or more. The chain uses TRBV5-1 and TRBJ2-2; D is possibly TRBD2 (5 bases). The CDR3 runs 17 residues. Germline CDR1 is SGHRS and CDR2 is YFSETQ. V dropped 1 base and J dropped 5 bases, with 18 bases sitting between them. CDR3 amino acids: CASSLRGPDGITGELFF. Here the CDR3 DNA reads TGCGCCAGCAGCTTGCGAGGGCCTGACGGGATAACCGGGGAGCTGTTTTTT. The full variable domain, its missing parts supplied by reference TRBV5-1 and TRBJ2-2, is KAGVTQTPRYLIKTRGQQVTLSCSPISGHRSVSWYQQTPGQGLQFLFEYFSETQRNKGNFPGRFSGRQFSNSRSEMNVSTLELGDSALYLCASSLRGPDGITGELFFGEGSRLTVL.

This clonotype has just a few counts. The gene calls are TRBV15 and TRBJ1-5, with a possible D match to TRBD1 (5 bases). The V gene's germline CDR1 is LNHNV and CDR2 YYDKDF (reference sequence). CDR3 length: 14 amino acids. The ends were cut back, 1 base at V and 6 bases at J, with 10 bases in the middle. CDR3 sequence: CATSRGGGSQPQHF. In DNA, the CDR3 is TGTGCCACCAGCAGAGGGGGGGGGAGTCAGCCCCAGCATTTT.

This clonotype showed up just once. J is TRBJ2-3 and V is TRBV7-3; 7 positions match TRBD1. Germline CDR1 SGHTA, CDR2 FQGTGA. The CDR3 is 16 amino acids. The trim removed 1 base at V and 2 bases at J, leaving 6 bases unmatched. CDR3 sequence reads: CASSLISTGPTDTQYF. CDR3 bases: TGTGCCAGCAGCTTAATTTCGACAGGGCCCACAGATACGCAGTATTTT.

The J gene is TRBJ2-5, the V gene TRBV7-3; perhaps TRBD2 as D (5 bases). CDR3 length equals 13 residues. Germline CDR1 SGHTA, CDR2 FQGTGA. Between the trimmed V and J ends, which lost 6 bases and 0 bases, there was a span of 8 bases. The CDR3 region has the DNA TGTGCCAGCAGAAGGGAGAACCAAGAGACCCAGTACTTC. Encoded protein: CASRRENQETQYF.

The chain has TRBV4-1 and TRBJ1-3; D unresolved. This CDR3 comprises 15 residues. CDR1 and CDR2 from the germline V gene are MGHRA and YSYEKL. V was pared by 2 bases and J by 0 bases, with 8 bases between. Written as DNA, the CDR3 is TGCGCCAGCAGCCAACGCGCCAGCTCTGGAAACACCATATATTTT. As protein: CASSQRASSGNTIYF.

CDR3 nucleotide sequence: TGCAGCGTTGAGGGTGCGGGACGGAGCTACGAGCAGTACTTC. Translated: CSVEGAGRSYEQYF. The rearrangement links TRBV29-1 to TRBJ2-7, with D possibly being TRBD2 (6 bases). V was cut by 3 bases and J by 3 bases, with 15 bases left in between. The CDR3 loop spans 14 amino acids. The germline V gene encodes CDR1 SQVTM and CDR2 ANQGSEA.

The chain joins TRBV7-2 to TRBJ2-3; possible D gene TRBD2, 5 bases. The CDR3 extends over 15 amino acids. Germline CDR1 SGHTA, CDR2 FQGNSA. V was clipped by 2 bases and J by 0 bases, with 9 bases between them. The CDR3 reads CASSLTRWSTDTQYF. The CDR3 DNA sequence: TGTGCCAGCAGCTTAACTAGGTGGAGCACAGATACGCAGTATTTT.

The CDR3 nucleotides read TGTGCCAGCAGCCATTTGGAGACAGGGGAGCCTCAGCCCCAGCATTTT. As protein: CASSHLETGEPQPQHF. The V gene is TRBV14, the J gene TRBJ1-5, with 8 bases matching TRBD1. The germline V gene encodes CDR1 SGHDN and CDR2 FVKESK. V shed 3 bases, J shed 6 bases, and the junction held 10 bases outside the gene matches. The CDR3 runs 16 residues.

This clonotype was found a few times. The chain employs TRBV7-8 and TRBJ2-7; D perhaps matches TRBD2 (7 bases). With 5 bases removed from V and 4 bases from J, the gap between germline ends came to 12 bases. The CDR3 is 13 residues long. CDR1 is SGHVS, CDR2 FQNEAQ, per germline. For the CDR3, the DNA is TGTGCCAGCAGCCCCAGGGGAGGGTACGAGCAGTACTTC. Its translation is CASSPRGGYEQYF.

The chain recombines TRBV4-1 with TRBJ2-3; the D is unclear. With 6 bases removed from V and 1 base from J, the gap between germline ends came to 8 bases. The CDR3 is 13 residues long. Germline V lookup: CDR1 MGHRA, CDR2 YSYEKL. In DNA form, the CDR3 reads TGCGCCAGCAGACAACGGGGCACAGATACGCAGTATTTT. Amino acid sequence: CASRQRGTDTQYF.

The chain couples TRBV12-3 or TRBV12-4 to TRBJ2-2, with 8 bases lining up with TRBD1. The CDR3 extends over 17 amino acids. The trim removed 6 bases at V and 1 base at J, leaving 10 bases unmatched. The CDR3 nucleotides are TGTGCCAGCAGCGTCCCAGGGGGCCGACGGAACACCGGGGAGCTGTTTTTT. Protein product: CASSVPGGRRNTGELFF.

This clonotype was observed a few times. The rearrangement joins TRBV5-1 to TRBJ2-7, with 8 bases identical to TRBD1. Germline V lookup: CDR1 SGHRS, CDR2 YFSETQ. J gave up 3 bases and V 4 bases, and 3 bases lay outside the gene matches. This CDR3 comprises 13 residues. The chain's CDR3 is CASSPDRGYEQYV. CDR3 DNA sequence: TGCGCCAGCAGCCCAGACAGGGGCTACGAGCAGTACGTC.

The J gene is TRBJ2-1, the V gene TRBV7-2; 8 positions agree with TRBD1. V was pared by 1 base and J by 2 bases, with 4 bases of the junction left unmatched. The CDR3 is 16 residues long. Per germline, CDR1 SGHTA and CDR2 FQGNSA. CDR3 region: CASSLGTGFAYNEQFF. The CDR3 bases are TGTGCCAGCAGCTTAGGGACAGGGTTCGCCTACAATGAGCAGTTCTTC.

The rearrangement links TRBV18 to TRBJ2-7; maybe TRBD1 (5 bases). The CDR3 is 16 residues long. Germline V gene sequence: CDR1 KGHSH, CDR2 LQKENI. With 1 base removed from V and 2 bases from J, the gap between germline ends came to 15 bases. As DNA, the CDR3 is TGTGCCAGCTCACCACAGTCACAGGTGCTCCCCTACGAGCAGTACTTC. Translation: CASSPQSQVLPYEQYF.

CDR3 amino acids: CASSLAQTGGVSAFF. As DNA, the CDR3 is TGTGCCAGCAGCTTAGCCCAGACAGGGGGAGTATCAGCTTTCTTT. The V call is TRBV7-9, the J call TRBJ1-1; 9 bases are a match to TRBD1. The germline CDR1 and CDR2 sequences are SEHNR and FQNEAQ (reference sequence). The V and J ends lost 0 bases and 10 bases, in that order; junction bases with no gene match: 9. The CDR3 sequence is 15 residues long.

CDR3 sequence: CATSDRTGQGTDTQYF. The CDR3 bases are TGTGCCACCAGTGATCGGACAGGCCAAGGCACAGATACGCAGTATTTT. The rearrangement links TRBV24-1 to TRBJ2-3, with 7 bases fitting TRBD1. The V gene end was trimmed by 3 bases and the J gene end by 1 base; junction bases not matched to a gene: 6. CDR3 size: 16 residues. Germline assignment: CDR1 KGHDR and CDR2 SFDVKD.

Only a few counts were recorded for this clonotype. This sequence joins TRBV5-1 and TRBJ2-1, with 12 nucleotides matching TRBD2. Germline CDR1 and CDR2: SGHRS and YFSETQ. The CDR3 runs to 21 residues. The trim removed 0 bases at V and 4 bases at J, leaving 17 bases unmatched. The CDR3 region has the DNA TGCGCCAGCAGCTTGGCGACACTAGCGGGGGGATCAATAGGGACATACAATGAGCAGTTCTTC. Translated, it gives CASSLATLAGGSIGTYNEQFF.

This chain connects TRBV10-3 to TRBJ2-7; D ambiguous. The CDR3 runs 12 residues. Trimming shortened V by 2 bases and J by 4 bases, and 6 bases separated the two germline ends. CDR1 is ENHRY, CDR2 SYGVKD, per germline. The CDR3 sequence is CAISEESYEQYV. The CDR3 DNA is TGTGCCATCAGTGAGGAATCATACGAGCAGTACGTC.

In its sample, this clonotype was seen a few times. The chain couples TRBV6-2 or TRBV6-3 to TRBJ2-5, with D unclear. V was trimmed by 2 bases and J by 1 base, leaving 5 bases between them. The germline CDR1 and CDR2 sequences are MNHEY and SVGEGT. This CDR3 is 13 amino acids long. CDR3 nucleotide sequence: TGTGCCAGCAGTTACGCCACCCAAGAGACCCAGTACTTC. Translation gives CASSYATQETQYF.